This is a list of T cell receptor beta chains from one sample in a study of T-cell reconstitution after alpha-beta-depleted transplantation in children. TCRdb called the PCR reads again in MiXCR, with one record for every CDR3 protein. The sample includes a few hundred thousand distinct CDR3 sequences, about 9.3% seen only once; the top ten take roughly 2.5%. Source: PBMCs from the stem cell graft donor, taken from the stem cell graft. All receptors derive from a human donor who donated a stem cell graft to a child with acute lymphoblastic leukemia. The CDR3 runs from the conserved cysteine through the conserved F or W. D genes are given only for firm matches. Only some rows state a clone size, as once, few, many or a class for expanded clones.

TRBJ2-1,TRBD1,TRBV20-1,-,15,CSAIPTGSSYNEQFF,TGCAGTGCTATCCCGACAGGGAGCTCCTACAATGAGCAGTTCTTC
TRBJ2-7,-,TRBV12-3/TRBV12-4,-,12,CASSLRTFEQYF,TGTGCCAGCAGTTTACGGACATTCGAGCAGTACTTC
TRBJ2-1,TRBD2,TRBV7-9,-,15,CARMPLADSYNEQFF,TGTGCCAGGATGCCACTAGCGGACTCCTACAATGAGCAGTTCTTC
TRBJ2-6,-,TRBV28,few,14,CASSPEVGANVLTF,TGTGCCAGCAGCCCGGAGGTCGGGGCCAACGTCCTGACTTTC
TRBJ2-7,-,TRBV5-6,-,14,CASSLAAGSYEQYF,TGTGCCAGCAGCTTGGCAGCAGGCTCCTACGAGCAGTACTTC
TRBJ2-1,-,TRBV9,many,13,CASSPTHNNEQFF,TGTGCCAGCAGTCCAACTCATAACAATGAGCAGTTCTTC
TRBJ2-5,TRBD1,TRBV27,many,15,CASSQDRGYRETQYF,TGTGCCAGCAGTCAGGACAGGGGGTATAGAGAGACCCAGTACTTC
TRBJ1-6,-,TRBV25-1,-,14,CASMRASAGSPLHF,TGTGCCAGCATGCGGGCCTCGGCGGGTTCACCCCTCCACTTT
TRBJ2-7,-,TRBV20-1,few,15,CSALARGKSSYEQYF,TGCAGTGCGCTCGCCCGGGGCAAGAGCTCCTACGAGCAGTACTTC
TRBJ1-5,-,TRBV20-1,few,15,CSANPTGSPNQPQHF,TGCAGTGCTAACCCAACAGGGTCCCCCAATCAGCCCCAGCATTTT
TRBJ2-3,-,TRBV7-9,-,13,CASSLSGIDTQYF,TGTGCCAGCAGCTTATCGGGAATAGATACGCAGTATTTT
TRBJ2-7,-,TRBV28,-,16,CASSLELMRSFYEQYF,TGTGCCAGCAGTTTGGAACTCATGAGGTCCTTCTACGAGCAGTACTTC
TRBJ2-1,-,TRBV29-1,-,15,CSVEPRGGISNEQFF,TGCAGCGTTGAACCCCGGGGAGGTATTAGCAATGAGCAGTTCTTC
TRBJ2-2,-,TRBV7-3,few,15,CASSLGLMNTGELFF,TGTGCCAGCAGCTTAGGTCTCATGAACACCGGGGAGCTGTTTTTT
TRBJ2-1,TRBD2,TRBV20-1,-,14,CSARGLAFDNEQFF,TGCAGTGCTAGGGGACTAGCGTTTGACAATGAGCAGTTCTTC
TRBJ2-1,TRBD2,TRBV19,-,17,CASSIPPRLAGNNEQFF,TGTGCCAGTAGTATCCCTCCACGACTAGCGGGCAATAATGAGCAGTTCTTC
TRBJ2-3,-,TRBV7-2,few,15,CASSLSRETTDTQYF,TGTGCCAGCAGCTTAAGCCGGGAGACCACAGATACGCAGTATTTT
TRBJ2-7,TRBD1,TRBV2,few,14,CASSLGQAPYEQYF,TGTGCCAGCAGTTTGGGACAGGCCCCCTACGAGCAGTACTTC
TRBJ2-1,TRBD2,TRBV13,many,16,CASSRVGLAGAWEQFF,TGTGCCAGCAGCCGAGTTGGACTAGCGGGAGCATGGGAGCAGTTCTTC
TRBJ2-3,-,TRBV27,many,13,CASSRIYTDTQYF,TGTGCCAGCAGTAGAATCTACACAGATACGCAGTATTTT
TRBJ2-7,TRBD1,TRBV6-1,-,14,CASRAVGTGGEQYF,TGTGCCAGCAGAGCGGTCGGGACAGGCGGAGAGCAGTACTTC
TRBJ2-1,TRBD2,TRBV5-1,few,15,CATGSGSVSYNEQFF,TGCGCCACGGGTAGCGGGAGTGTCTCCTACAATGAGCAGTTCTTC
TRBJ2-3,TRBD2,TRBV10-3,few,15,CAISAASGGTDTQYF,TGTGCCATCAGTGCGGCTAGCGGAGGCACAGATACGCAGTATTTT
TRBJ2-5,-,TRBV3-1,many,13,CASSQGASETQYF,TGTGCCAGCAGCCAAGGGGCTTCTGAGACCCAGTACTTC
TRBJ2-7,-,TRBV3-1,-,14,CASSPGTAQYEQYF,TGTGCCAGCAGTCCCGGGACGGCGCAATACGAGCAGTACTTC
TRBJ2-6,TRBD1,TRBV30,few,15,CARGQGVSGANVLTF,TGTGCCCGGGGACAGGGGGTCTCTGGGGCCAACGTCCTGACTTTC
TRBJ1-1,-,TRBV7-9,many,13,CASSRDGPPEAFF,TGTGCCAGCAGCCGTGACGGACCCCCGGAAGCTTTCTTT
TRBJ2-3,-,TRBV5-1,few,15,CASARKDLGTDTQYF,TGCGCCAGCGCCCGTAAAGATCTAGGCACAGATACGCAGTATTTT
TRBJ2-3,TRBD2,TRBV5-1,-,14,CASAGLAGEDTQYF,TGCGCCAGCGCAGGGCTAGCGGGAGAAGATACGCAGTATTTT
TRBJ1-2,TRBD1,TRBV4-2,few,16,CASSPSESDRFYGYTF,TGTGCCAGCAGCCCCTCCGAATCGGACAGGTTCTATGGCTACACCTTC
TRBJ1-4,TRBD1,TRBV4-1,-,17,CASSHPTRQGRGEKLFF,TGCGCCAGCAGCCACCCTACTCGACAGGGCCGTGGGGAAAAACTGTTTTTT
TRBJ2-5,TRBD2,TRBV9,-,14,CASSITSGGETQYF,TGTGCCAGCAGCATAACTAGCGGGGGGGAGACCCAGTACTTC
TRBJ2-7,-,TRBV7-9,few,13,CASSPEGGYEQYF,TGTGCCAGCAGCCCAGAGGGGGGGTACGAGCAGTACTTC
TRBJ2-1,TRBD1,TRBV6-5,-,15,CASSYIDRVGNEQFF,TGTGCCAGCAGTTATATCGACAGGGTTGGGAATGAGCAGTTCTTC
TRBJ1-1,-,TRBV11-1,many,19,CASSLDVGEGRMMNTEAFF,TGTGCCAGCAGCTTAGATGTCGGGGAGGGCAGAATGATGAACACTGAAGCTTTCTTT
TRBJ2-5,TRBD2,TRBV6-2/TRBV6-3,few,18,CASSYYGASGRGDETQYF,TGTGCCAGCAGTTACTATGGTGCTAGCGGGAGAGGGGACGAGACCCAGTACTTC
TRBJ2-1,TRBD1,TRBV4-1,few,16,CASSQLTGGPYNEQFF,TGCGCCAGCAGCCAATTAACAGGGGGCCCCTACAATGAGCAGTTCTTC
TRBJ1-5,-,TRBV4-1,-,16,CASSQRPPGGNQPQHF,TGCGCCAGCAGCCAGAGGCCGCCGGGAGGCAATCAGCCCCAGCATTTT
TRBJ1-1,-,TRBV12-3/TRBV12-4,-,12,CASSDMGTEAFF,TGTGCCAGCAGCGACATGGGTACTGAAGCTTTCTTT
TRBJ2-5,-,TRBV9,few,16,CASSPGVRKSQETQYF,TGTGCCAGCAGCCCTGGCGTGCGCAAAAGCCAAGAGACCCAGTACTTC
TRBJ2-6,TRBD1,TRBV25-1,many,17,CASSEGGQVSGANVLTF,TGTGCCAGCAGTGAAGGGGGACAGGTCTCTGGGGCCAACGTCCTGACTTTC